Listed below are T cell receptor beta chains from one sample, sequenced in a study of blood T cell repertoires in COVID-19. The repertoire was sequenced with immunoSEQ multiplex PCR; TCRdb's copy has only in-frame clones and lacks some. This table has about 99,000 clones, around nine tenths appearing once. Input material: peripheral blood. Receptors originate from a man aged 45-65 years in a cohort sampled during active COVID-19. Each CDR3 is given without its conserved first and last residue.

>TRBV11-2|TRBJ2-3
ASSLEGPTDTQY
>TRBV4-3|TRBJ2-3
ASSPQGGGRTDTQY
>TRBV7-2|TRBJ1-2
ASILGTGAGLNYGYT
>TRBV29-1|TRBJ2-3
SVEDILRNEDTQY
>TRBV5-6|TRBJ1-2
ASSLGRQGLDYGYT
>TRBV9|TRBJ2-1
ASSASLGATVYNEQF
>TRBV29-1|TRBJ1-1
SVDRVKTEAF
>TRBV19|TRBJ2-3
ASSWTRGDTDTQY
>TRBV9|TRBJ2-2
ASSALPGLAGVPGELF
>TRBV6-1|TRBJ1-1
ASSDPGTGARTEAF
>TRBV7-2|TRBJ2-5
ASSHYRTQETQY
>TRBV5-1|TRBJ2-7
ASSLGASGAYEQY
>TRBV4-3|TRBJ2-1
ASSQAVYNEQF
>TRBV15|TRBJ2-2
ATSRAGTGAGELF
>TRBV29-1|TRBJ2-3
SVGRGGGSNTDTQY
>TRBV18|TRBJ2-1
ASSLGGYNEQF
>TRBV5-1|TRBJ2-3
ASSLGTGLNTQY
>TRBV2|TRBJ1-6
ARGGQGDSPLH
>TRBV10-3|TRBJ2-3
ATRAVLGGTDTQY
>TRBV7-2|TRBJ2-7
ASSLTAGGSFSYEQY
>TRBV6-5|TRBJ1-1
ASKQGYTEAF